A selection of T cell receptor beta chains follows, all from one sample in a study of cytomegalovirus exposure and HLA in healthy donors. The data were produced by immunoSEQ multiplex PCR, yet TCRdb's version contains in-frame clones alone and is incomplete. The sample is made up of 200,000 or so clones, and the top ten hold roughly 1.2% of it. Specimen: PBMCs. The receptors shown here come from a girl aged 2 to 10 in good health and CMV-seropositive. CDR3s leave out the opening cysteine and the closing phenylalanine or tryptophan. D genes are given only for firm matches.

d_call,v_call,cdr3_aa
TRBD1,TRBV28,ASRETGGAYGYT
NA,TRBV2,ASSALPSPGSSYEQY
TRBD2,TRBV30,AWRWGIRLAESTDTQY
TRBD2,TRBV30,AWTPSGSSYEQY
NA,TRBV6-1,ASSERRRIEKLF
TRBD1,TRBV9,ASSQTGTTYEQY
NA,TRBV19,ASSQGQNTEAF
NA,TRBV20-1,SARVVDTQY
TRBD1,TRBV29-1,SVETGEDEKLF
TRBD1,TRBV6-5,ASSRTGTESYEQY
TRBD1,TRBV27,ASSSIDRAYYGYT
NA,TRBV7-2,ASSPRVGEGYGYT
NA,TRBV7-9,ASSRMGGLAYEQY
TRBD1,TRBV29-1,SVEKDRDGNEQF
TRBD2,TRBV7-9,ASSFSGRPYEQY
NA,TRBV28,ASSPGDPFPNTEAF
TRBD2,TRBV15,ATSRGTSSYEQY
NA,TRBV5-1,ASSVVSAEEDTQY
TRBD2,TRBV10-3,AISEFGIGTSGDGEQY
NA,TRBV5-4,ASSLGPLGNQPQH
TRBD1,TRBV6-5,ASRVRDSFYEQY
NA,TRBV27,ASSPQGLDRNTQY
NA,TRBV6-6,ASSFSSYNEQF
TRBD1,TRBV4-1,ASSQVGTVEQY
NA,TRBV28,ASSAPAEAF